A single sample gave rise to the 25 T cell receptor beta chains below, sequenced in a study of long-term antiretroviral therapy in people with HIV. The assay used was immunoSEQ (version v3.0), run at survey level. The table came from immunoSEQ multiplex PCR; TCRdb's copy has only in-frame clones and leaves some out. The sample holds 12,000 or so clones, 79% seen once. Sequencing used unsorted PBMCs, obtained 0.8 years before starting antiretroviral therapy. The receptors stem from a woman aged 35 to 49 with HIV.

The J gene is TRBJ1-1, the V gene TRBV5-1, with D unclear. The CDR3 sequence is 14 residues long. Trimming removed 2 bases at V and 1 base at J, with 9 bases between. Germline V gene sequence: CDR1 SGHRS, CDR2 YFSETQ. CDR3 sequence reads: CASSFGGTNTEAFF. For the CDR3, the DNA is TGCGCCAGCAGCTTTGGAGGAACGAACACTGAAGCTTTCTTT.

This clone has more than one count but fewer than ten. V is TRBV28 and J is TRBJ1-5, with D tentatively TRBD1 (5 bases). The CDR3 has 13 residues. The V end was cut by 6 bases, the J end by 5 bases, with 11 bases between. Germline-derived CDR1 and CDR2 are MDHEN and SYDVKM. CDR3 region: CASRAWGDQPQHF. The CDR3 nucleotides read TGTGCCAGCAGGGCGTGGGGGGATCAGCCCCAGCATTTT.

The chain combines TRBV5-5 with TRBJ1-1; D might be TRBD1 (5 bases). V was clipped by 3 bases and J by 10 bases, with 16 bases between them. The germline V gene has CDR1 SGHKS and CDR2 YYEKEE (reference sequence). The CDR3 extends over 13 amino acids. The CDR3 bases are TGTGCCAGCAGCTACGGGGCGGAATTGCGAGCTTTCTTT. Translation: CASSYGAELRAFF.

CDR3 bases: TGTGCCAGGGGTGGTTTTCCAACTAATGAAAAACTGTTTTTT. Translated, it gives CARGGFPTNEKLFF. J is TRBJ1-4 and V is TRBV19, with D uncertain. Germline CDR1 reads LNHDA; CDR2 reads SQIVND (reference sequence). The CDR3 has 14 amino acids. V was shortened by 9 bases and J by 0 bases, with 11 bases between the two germline ends. Supplemented by reference TRBV19 and TRBJ1-4, the full variable domain reads DGGITQSPKYLFRKEGQNVTLSCEQNLNHDAMYWYRQDPGQGLRLIYYSQIVNDFQKGDIAEGYSVSREKKESFPLTVTSAQKNPTAFYLCARGGFPTNEKLFFGSGTQLSVL.

The chain links TRBV10-3 to TRBJ2-5, with 10 bases lining up with TRBD2. With V trimmed by 5 bases and J by 5 bases, 2 bases remained unmatched. Germline CDR1 and CDR2: ENHRY and SYGVKD. CDR3 size: 13 residues. The CDR3 DNA reads as TGTGCCATCAGTCTAGCGGGAGAGGAGACCCAGTACTTC. Its protein is CAISLAGEETQYF.

V is TRBV7-2 and J is TRBJ2-7; TRBD1 aligns across 10 bases. J was trimmed by 6 bases and V by 1 base; bases with no gene match: 6. The germline V gene encodes CDR1 SGHTA and CDR2 FQGNSA. There are 15 residues in the CDR3. The CDR3 DNA reads TGTGCCAGCAGCTTAGAGTTGACAGGGGGCAGCGAGCAGTACTTC. It specifies CASSLELTGGSEQYF.

The gene calls are TRBV5-6 and TRBJ1-2; D is unclear. In germline, CDR1 is SGHDT, CDR2 YYEEEE. The CDR3 has 14 residues. V was trimmed by 4 bases and J by 0 bases, leaving 10 bases between them. CDR3 protein: CASSRRVTNYGYTF. The CDR3, as DNA: TGTGCCAGCAGCCGAAGGGTTACTAACTATGGCTACACCTTC.

The rearrangement uses TRBV6-4 and TRBJ2-3, with TRBD2 identical over 15 bases. Looked up from germline, CDR1 is MRHNA and CDR2 is SNTAGT. This CDR3 has 17 amino acids. V shed 6 bases and J 1 base; nucleotides not matched to a gene: 5. CDR3 nucleotides: TGTGCCAGCAGCCCGGGACTAGCGGGAGGTGGCACAGATACGCAGTATTTT. This translates into CASSPGLAGGGTDTQYF.

The chain links TRBV19 to TRBJ1-5; 10 bases are a match to TRBD1. Germline V gene lookup returns CDR1 LNHDA and CDR2 SQIVND (reference sequence). The V segment lost 3 bases and the J segment 5 bases; nucleotides outside the gene matches: 10. The CDR3 has 17 amino acids. The CDR3 reads CASSILSVGTGDQPQHF. The CDR3 DNA follows: TGTGCCAGTAGTATTTTAAGCGTCGGGACAGGGGATCAGCCCCAGCATTTT.

On this clone: The sample has other DNA sequences that encode this CDR3 too. The chain employs TRBV28 and TRBJ1-1; unclear D gene. CDR3 length: 15 amino acids. Trimming left V 1 base short and J 5 bases short, with 14 bases between. The germline V gene has CDR1 MDHEN and CDR2 SYDVKM. The CDR3 spells CASSLSSTGGTEAFF. The CDR3 nucleotides are TGTGCCAGCAGTTTATCTTCGACCGGTGGGACTGAAGCTTTCTTT.

The chain employs TRBV28 and TRBJ2-3, with a tentative D call TRBD2 (6 bases). Germline V gene lookup returns CDR1 MDHEN and CDR2 SYDVKM. CDR3 length: 15 residues. V was cut by 5 bases and J by 4 bases, with 16 bases left in between. CDR3 DNA sequence: TGTGCCAGCAGTCCTCTGTTGCGGGGTCCAGATACGCAGTATTTT. Its protein is CASSPLLRGPDTQYF.

CDR3 nucleotides: TGTGCCAGCAGTCCCGGGGGGCAAACTAATGAAAAACTGTTTTTT. Translated: CASSPGGQTNEKLFF. The chain links TRBV11-2 to TRBJ1-4, with D possibly matching TRBD1 (6 bases). Germline lookup yields CDR1 SGHAT and CDR2 FQNNGV. V was clipped by 6 bases and J by 1 base, with 12 bases between them. The length of the CDR3 is 15 residues.

J is TRBJ2-1 and V is TRBV7-6, with D hard to call. The CDR3 length is 13 residues. Germline CDR1 and CDR2: SGHVS and FNYEAQ. CDR3 nucleotide sequence: TGTGCAGTAGGTAGCCACTCCTACAATGAGCAGTTCTTC. This gives the protein CAVGSHSYNEQFF.

J is TRBJ1-2 and V is TRBV5-6; D gene uncertain. Germline assignment: CDR1 SGHDT and CDR2 YYEEEE. Trimming left V 4 bases short and J 4 bases short, with 11 bases between. The CDR3 loop spans 13 amino acids. The CDR3 region has the DNA TGTGCCAGCAGCCCTGGTTTCGGCTATGGCTACACCTTC. Protein: CASSPGFGYGYTF.

The chain combines TRBV4-3 with TRBJ2-7, with D perhaps given as TRBD1 or TRBD2 (6 bases each). The V gene lost 1 base and the J gene lost 0 bases, with 10 bases spanning the gap. The CDR3 has 15 amino acids. Germline V gene lookup returns CDR1 LGHNA and CDR2 YSLEER. The CDR3 loop reads CASSQGGGPSYEQYF. CDR3 nucleotides: TGCGCCAGCAGCCAAGGAGGGGGGCCCTCCTACGAGCAGTACTTC.

This chain connects TRBV9 to TRBJ2-6, with D perhaps being TRBD1 or TRBD2 (6 bases each). V was clipped by 4 bases and J by 1 base, with 15 bases between them. Per germline, CDR1 SGDLS and CDR2 YYNGEE. The CDR3 has 17 residues. The CDR3 region is CASSPTGGTSGANVLTF. CDR3 DNA sequence: TGTGCCAGCAGCCCGACAGGTGGGACTTCTGGGGCCAACGTCCTGACTTTC.

The V gene is TRBV2, the J gene TRBJ2-7; D possibly corresponds to TRBD2 (5 bases). Trimming cost V 6 bases and J 2 bases, with 14 bases left between them. Per germline, CDR1 SNHLY and CDR2 FYNNEI. The CDR3 totals 14 residues. This chain's CDR3 is CASSPEGGPYEQYF. The CDR3, as DNA: TGTGCCAGCAGCCCCGAAGGCGGGCCCTACGAGCAGTACTTC.

This clone has a single count. CDR3 sequence (DNA): TGTGCCAGCAGCTCGCTCCCTCCGTGGACAGGAGCGACAGATACGCAGTATTTT. Protein product: CASSSLPPWTGATDTQYF. V usage is TRBV5-8 and J usage is TRBJ2-3, with 7 bases fitting TRBD1. In germline, CDR1 is SGHTS, CDR2 YDEGEE. After removal of 3 bases from V and 3 bases from J, the junction contained 16 bases not matched to a gene. This CDR3 spans 18 amino acids.

The gene calls are TRBV19 and TRBJ2-2, with D unresolved. Germline V lookup: CDR1 LNHDA, CDR2 SQIVND (reference sequence). CDR3 length equals 14 residues. V lost 7 bases, J lost 2 bases, and 11 bases lay in between. This chain's CDR3 is CASKEVGNTGELFF. In nucleotides, the CDR3 is TGTGCCAGTAAAGAAGTTGGCAACACCGGGGAGCTGTTTTTT.

This chain connects TRBV5-1 to TRBJ2-7; 7 bases fit TRBD1. CDR1 SGHRS and CDR2 YFSETQ come from the germline V gene. The V segment lost 2 bases and the J segment 3 bases; nucleotides outside the gene matches: 2. CDR3 length: 13 amino acids. CDR3 in DNA: TGCGCCAGCAGCTTTGGGACAGACTACGAGCAGTACTTC. This translates into CASSFGTDYEQYF.

This sequence joins TRBV27 and TRBJ2-7; no reliable D call. Germline V gene sequence: CDR1 MNHEY, CDR2 SMNVEV (reference sequence). The CDR3 spans 11 residues. CDR3 amino acids: CATRRGYEQYF. The DNA of the CDR3 is TGTGCAACTCGGCGAGGTTACGAGCAGTACTTC.

This clone has just one count. The genes are TRBV10-3 and TRBJ1-1; 9 bases align to TRBD1. The germline CDR1 and CDR2 sequences are ENHRY and SYGVKD. The V gene end was trimmed by 4 bases and the J gene end by 8 bases; junction bases not matched to a gene: 5. This CDR3 is 13 amino acids long. This CDR3 is CAISAGTGFEAFF. The CDR3 DNA follows: TGTGCCATCAGTGCCGGGACAGGGTTCGAAGCTTTCTTT.

The chain carries TRBV18 and TRBJ2-1, with a weak D call TRBD1 (5 bases). V lost 2 bases and J 8 bases, leaving 10 bases between the germline ends. CDR1 is KGHSH, CDR2 LQKENI, per germline. This CDR3 is built from 13 residues. The CDR3 nucleotides are TGTGCCAGCTCACCAGGGGCCTCTGATGAGCAGTTCTTC. This gives the protein CASSPGASDEQFF.

The rearrangement uses TRBV27 and TRBJ2-7; maybe TRBD1 (6 bases). The CDR3 loop spans 16 amino acids. The germline V gene has CDR1 MNHEY and CDR2 SMNVEV (reference sequence). V gave up 3 bases and J gave up 3 bases, with 18 bases separating them. This CDR3 reads CASSFPHWRQDYEQYF. In nucleotides, the CDR3 is TGTGCCAGCAGTTTCCCCCACTGGCGACAGGACTACGAGCAGTACTTC.

The chain uses TRBV27 and TRBJ1-2; D remains unclear. The CDR3 spans 17 residues. Per germline, CDR1 MNHEY and CDR2 SMNVEV (reference sequence). V gave up 2 bases and J gave up 0 bases, with 16 bases separating them. CDR3 amino acids: CASSLGLSRSANYGYTF. As DNA, the CDR3 is TGTGCCAGCAGTTTAGGCCTCTCCCGATCAGCTAACTATGGCTACACCTTC.